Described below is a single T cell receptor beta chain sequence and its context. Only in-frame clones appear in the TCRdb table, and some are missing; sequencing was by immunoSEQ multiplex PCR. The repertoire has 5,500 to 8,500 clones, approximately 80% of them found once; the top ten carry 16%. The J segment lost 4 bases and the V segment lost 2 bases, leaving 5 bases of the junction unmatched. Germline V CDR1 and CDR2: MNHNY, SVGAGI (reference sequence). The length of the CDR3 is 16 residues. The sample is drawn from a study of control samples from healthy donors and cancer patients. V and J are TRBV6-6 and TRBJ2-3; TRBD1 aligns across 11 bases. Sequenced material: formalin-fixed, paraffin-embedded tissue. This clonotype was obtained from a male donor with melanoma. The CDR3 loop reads CASSYLGQGAADTQYF. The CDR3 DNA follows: TGTGCCAGCAGTTACCTCGGACAGGGGGCCGCAGATACGCAGTATTTT.